A single sample is the source of the 32 T cell receptor beta chains below, sequenced in a study of blood T cell repertoires in COVID-19. Sequenced by immunoSEQ multiplex PCR; TCRdb stores in-frame clones only, minus some. The sample holds about 170,000 clones, roughly 81% seen once. The specimen sequenced was peripheral blood. The receptors stem from a woman of 80 years or more with COVID-19, enrolled during active disease.

The rearrangement links TRBV19 to TRBJ2-2, with D maybe TRBD1 (5 bases). Germline V lookup: CDR1 LNHDA, CDR2 SQIVND (reference sequence). The V end was cut by 9 bases, the J end by 5 bases, with 34 bases between. This CDR3 comprises 20 residues. This chain's CDR3 is CARGSPGFTFSLRCTGELFF. Written as DNA, the CDR3 is TGTGCCAGGGGTTCGCCAGGGTTCACGTTCTCTCTTCGGTGTACCGGGGAGCTGTTTTTT.

The rearrangement links TRBV24-1 to TRBJ2-5; 10 nucleotides line up with TRBD1. Germline assignment: CDR1 KGHDR and CDR2 SFDVKD. Trimming cost V 5 bases and J 3 bases; bases outside gene matches: 8. CDR3 size: 16 residues. CDR3 protein: CATSGVTGGPEETQYF. The CDR3 DNA reads TGTGCCACCAGTGGGGTGACAGGGGGCCCCGAAGAGACCCAGTACTTC.

The J gene is TRBJ2-7, the V gene TRBV5-5, with D perhaps matching TRBD2 (6 bases). The CDR3 spans 14 residues. Trimming took off 4 bases at V and 6 bases at J, with 17 bases between the two ends. Germline CDR1 is SGHKS and CDR2 is YYEKEE (reference sequence). The CDR3 here is CASSIRDWGSEQYF. CDR3 bases: TGTGCCAGCAGCATCCGGGACTGGGGAAGCGAGCAGTACTTC.

J is TRBJ1-2 and V is TRBV6-5; D is unresolved. The CDR3 has 13 amino acids. Germline values: CDR1 MNHEY, CDR2 SVGAGI. With 2 bases removed from V and 4 bases from J, the gap between germline ends came to 8 bases. CDR3 nucleotide sequence: TGTGCCAGCAGTTACAGACTTTCCTATGGCTACACCTTC. It encodes CASSYRLSYGYTF.

The chain employs TRBV20-1 and TRBJ2-4, with D tentatively TRBD1 (5 bases). V lost 3 bases, J lost 1 base, and 16 bases lay in between. CDR1 and CDR2 from the germline V gene are DFQATT and SNEGSKA (reference sequence). The CDR3 spans 16 residues. The CDR3 reads CSASDQSRAAKNIQYF. The CDR3 DNA reads TGCAGTGCTAGTGACCAGAGCAGGGCGGCCAAAAACATTCAGTACTTC.

The V call is TRBV1, the J call TRBJ2-7; the DNA was not used to check the table's D call, TRBD2. TRBV1 counts as a pseudogene. This CDR3 comprises 16 residues. This CDR3 is CTSSVGLAGNSYEQYF. The CDR3 DNA sequence: TGCACCAGCAGCGTCGGTTTAGCGGGGAATTCCTACGAGCAGTACTTC.

The chain couples TRBV19 to TRBJ2-3; 11 bases line up with TRBD2. The germline V gene encodes CDR1 LNHDA and CDR2 SQIVND (reference sequence). V lost 1 base and J lost 6; bases outside the gene matches: 3. This CDR3 spans 15 amino acids. Here the CDR3 DNA reads TGTGCCAGTAGTATAGCTAGCGGGGGGACGGATACGCAGTATTTT. Amino acid sequence: CASSIASGGTDTQYF.

Notes on this clone: The same CDR3 also results from other DNA sequences found in this sample. The chain carries TRBV28 and TRBJ1-2; weak D call: TRBD1 (5 bases). The CDR3 runs 14 residues. V was shortened by 7 bases and J by 7 bases, with 19 bases between the two germline ends. The V gene's germline CDR1 is MDHEN and CDR2 SYDVKM. In nucleotides, the CDR3 is TGTGCCAGCAAACCAGGCGGGGGGAGGGGTGGCTACACCTTC. It is translated as CASKPGGGRGGYTF.

This chain links TRBV5-1 with TRBJ2-7, with 8 nucleotides matching TRBD2. CDR1 and CDR2 (germline): SGHRS, YFSETQ. The CDR3 length is 15 residues. V was clipped by 0 bases and J by 6 bases; unmatched bases: 8. The CDR3, as DNA: TGCGCCAGCAGCTTGGGCATAGCGGGACTTCTCGAGCAGTACTTC. Its translation is CASSLGIAGLLEQYF.

The V and J genes are TRBV4-2 and TRBJ2-1; the match to TRBD2 covers 12 bases. Germline V gene sequence: CDR1 LGHNA, CDR2 YNFKEQ. J gave up 8 bases and V 0 bases, and 5 bases lay outside the gene matches. The CDR3 totals 16 residues. The CDR3, as DNA: TGTGCCAGCAGCCAAGATCTTACTAGCGGGGGGTATGAGCAGTTCTTC. This gives the protein CASSQDLTSGGYEQFF.

The chain uses TRBV7-9 and TRBJ2-5; D ambiguous. V was clipped by 2 bases and J by 6 bases, with 10 bases between them. Germline V gene sequence: CDR1 SEHNR, CDR2 FQNEAQ (reference sequence). The CDR3 loop spans 13 amino acids. DNA of the CDR3: TGTGCCAGCAGCTTAAACAGCAAGCAGACCCAGTACTTC. Translated, it gives CASSLNSKQTQYF. The entire variable domain, with the rest obtained from reference TRBV7-9 and TRBJ2-5, is as follows: DTGVSQNPRHKITKRGQNVTFRCDPISEHNRLYWYRQTLGQGPEFLTYFQNEAQLEKSRLLSDRFSAERPKGSFSTLEIQRTEQGDSAMYLCASSLNSKQTQYFGPGTRLLVL.

The gene calls are TRBV7-9 and TRBJ1-1; TRBD1 aligns across 9 bases. Trimming cost V 0 bases and J 1 base; bases outside gene matches: 3. CDR1 SEHNR and CDR2 FQNEAQ come from the germline V gene (reference sequence). The CDR3 totals 16 residues. The CDR3 coding sequence is TGTGCCAGCAGCTTAGCTACAGGGGGCTGGAACACTGAAGCTTTCTTT. Its translation is CASSLATGGWNTEAFF.

The chain joins TRBV29-1 to TRBJ2-4; TRBD2 matches at 9 bases. The trim removed 1 base at V and 7 bases at J, leaving 2 bases unmatched. The CDR3 covers 13 residues. Germline CDR1 is SQVTM and CDR2 is ANQGSEA. CDR3 coding DNA: TGCAGCGTTGAAGGACTAGCGGAGAACATTCAGTACTTC. Translated, it gives CSVEGLAENIQYF.

This chain uses TRBV19 with TRBJ2-7; no clear D. Germline V gives CDR1 LNHDA, CDR2 SQIVND (reference sequence). V was cut by 0 bases and J by 1 base, with 10 bases left in between. This CDR3 region has 15 residues. CDR3 protein: CASSIDAGTSYEQYF. CDR3 DNA sequence: TGTGCCAGTAGTATAGATGCAGGCACGTCCTACGAGCAGTACTTC.

The V call is TRBV2, the J call TRBJ2-4, with TRBD1 matching over 8 bases. Trimming took 1 base from V and 0 from J; bases not matched to a gene: 5. CDR3 length: 17 amino acids. Germline V gives CDR1 SNHLY, CDR2 FYNNEI. CDR3 loop: CASSEVQGGLAKNIQYF. In DNA, the CDR3 is TGTGCCAGCAGTGAAGTACAGGGGGGATTAGCCAAAAACATTCAGTACTTC.

The chain uses TRBV18 and TRBJ2-7; 16 bases are a match to TRBD2. J was trimmed by 7 bases and V by 1 base; bases with no gene match: 10. Germline values: CDR1 KGHSH, CDR2 LQKENI. The CDR3 has 18 residues. The CDR3 sequence: CASSPRGTSGRAGREQYF. Written as DNA, the CDR3 is TGTGCCAGCTCACCACGGGGGACTAGCGGGAGGGCCGGTAGAGAGCAGTACTTC.

V usage is TRBV7-9 and J usage is TRBJ2-5, with 8 bases matching TRBD2. Trimming at V came to 5 bases and at J to 5 bases, leaving 7 bases not matched to a gene. CDR1 SEHNR and CDR2 FQNEAQ come from the germline V gene (reference sequence). The CDR3 consists of 14 residues. CDR3 sequence: CASSLTSGGETQYF. The CDR3, as DNA: TGTGCCAGCAGCCTCACTAGCGGCGGGGAGACCCAGTACTTC.

In its sample, this clone was seen a few times. The chain links TRBV10-3 to TRBJ1-6; 8 nucleotides align to TRBD1. With V trimmed by 5 bases and J by 8 bases, 5 bases remained unmatched. The CDR3 totals 14 residues. CDR1 ENHRY and CDR2 SYGVKD come from the germline V gene. CDR3 in amino acids: CAISLGQGYSPLHF. The CDR3 coding sequence is TGTGCCATCAGTCTAGGACAGGGTTATTCACCCCTCCACTTT.

CDR3 amino acids: CASRRAPGGAGTGELFF. DNA for the CDR3: TGCGCCAGCAGACGAGCCCCAGGGGGCGCCGGCACCGGGGAGCTGTTTTTT. V gene TRBV5-1 combines with J gene TRBJ2-2, with TRBD1 identical over 8 bases. CDR3 size: 17 residues. V shed 5 bases, J shed 4 bases, and the junction held 13 bases outside the gene matches. Per germline, CDR1 SGHRS and CDR2 YFSETQ.

This clone was counted ten times or more. The chain recombines TRBV7-8 with TRBJ1-2, with D possibly TRBD1 on 6 matching bases. Deletions cut 5 bases from V and 8 bases from J, with 15 bases between. Germline loops: CDR1 SGHVS, CDR2 FQNEAQ. This CDR3 contains 13 residues. In DNA form, the CDR3 reads TGTGCCAGCAGCCAAAAACAGGGTCAGGGCTACACCTTC. Translating gives CASSQKQGQGYTF.

V gene TRBV24-1 combines with J gene TRBJ2-1; 8 bases map to TRBD1. The CDR3 has 15 amino acids. Trimming removed 3 bases from V and 4 bases from J; junction bases left unmatched: 4. Germline-derived CDR1 and CDR2 are KGHDR and SFDVKD. CDR3 region: CATSDGWTGYNEQFF. The CDR3 DNA reads TGTGCCACCAGTGATGGCTGGACAGGGTACAATGAGCAGTTCTTC.

This chain connects TRBV5-1 to TRBJ2-3, with 8 bases identical to TRBD1. The CDR3 spans 15 residues. Unmatched junction bases numbered 3, after V lost 1 base and J lost 2 bases. Germline CDR1 is SGHRS and CDR2 is YFSETQ. CDR3 sequence: CASSLLGQVTDTQYF. Here the CDR3 DNA reads TGCGCCAGCAGCTTGCTGGGACAGGTCACAGATACGCAGTATTTT.

The chain links TRBV7-9 to TRBJ2-2, with D possibly being TRBD1 (5 bases). The CDR3 extends over 14 amino acids. Trimming left V 5 bases short and J 6 bases short, with 13 bases between. The germline gives CDR1 SEHNR, CDR2 FQNEAQ (reference sequence). The CDR3 bases are TGTGCCAGCAGCCCTACGGCAGGGCCCGGGGAGCTGTTTTTT. It translates to CASSPTAGPGELFF.

This chain connects TRBV19 to TRBJ1-4; no firm D call. CDR1 LNHDA and CDR2 SQIVND come from the germline V gene (reference sequence). This CDR3 spans 13 amino acids. The germline V and J ends were trimmed by 2 bases and 8 bases, with 9 bases remaining between them. The CDR3: CASSIKGREKLFF. The CDR3 DNA is TGTGCCAGTAGTATAAAAGGGAGAGAAAAACTGTTTTTT.

The genes are TRBV30 and TRBJ1-6; 9 bases match TRBD1. The V gene's germline CDR1 is GTSNPN and CDR2 SVGIG (reference sequence). This CDR3 contains 13 residues. Losses at the gene ends were 5 bases for V and 8 bases for J; bases not matched to a gene: 4. The CDR3 protein is CAWGQGIHSPLHF. DNA of the CDR3: TGTGCCTGGGGACAGGGGATTCATTCACCCCTCCACTTT.

This chain uses TRBV18 with TRBJ2-7; weak D call: TRBD2 (5 bases). The CDR3 consists of 16 residues. Deletions cut 2 bases from V and 3 bases from J, with 17 bases between. CDR1 KGHSH and CDR2 LQKENI come from the germline V gene. The CDR3 DNA is TGTGCCAGCTCACCAAGATTTGGAGGACTGAACTACGAGCAGTACTTC. Translating gives CASSPRFGGLNYEQYF.

V and J are TRBV28 and TRBJ2-1, with 7 positions matching TRBD2. The trim removed 8 bases at V and 2 bases at J, leaving 12 bases unmatched. Germline-derived CDR1 and CDR2 are MDHEN and SYDVKM. This CDR3 has 16 amino acids. The CDR3 here is CASHYVRERPYNEQFF. DNA for the CDR3: TGTGCCAGCCACTACGTGCGGGAGAGGCCCTACAATGAGCAGTTCTTC.

CDR3 in amino acids: CASSIRGGQGGFNQPQHF. In DNA form, the CDR3 reads TGTGCCAGTAGTATTAGAGGGGGACAGGGTGGATTCAATCAGCCCCAGCATTTT. The chain uses TRBV19 and TRBJ1-5, with TRBD1 identical over 9 bases. The V gene's germline CDR1 is LNHDA and CDR2 SQIVND (reference sequence). The ends lost 3 bases at V and 3 bases at J; junction bases unmatched: 12. This CDR3 comprises 18 residues.

The chain couples TRBV5-8 to TRBJ1-1; unclear D gene. This CDR3 contains 12 residues. Per the germline V gene, CDR1 is SGHTS and CDR2 is YDEGEE. Trimming stripped 3 bases from V and 7 bases from J, with 10 bases between. The chain's CDR3 is CASSWGEIEAFF. The CDR3 DNA reads as TGTGCCAGCAGCTGGGGAGAGATTGAAGCTTTCTTT.

This clone was counted a few times. This sequence joins TRBV7-9 and TRBJ1-5; 7 bases fit TRBD1. The germline V gene encodes CDR1 SEHNR and CDR2 FQNEAQ (reference sequence). The CDR3 is made up of 14 amino acids. Trimming took 5 bases from V and 10 from J; bases not matched to a gene: 11. The CDR3 spells CASSHGTENGPQHF. CDR3 DNA: TGTGCCAGCAGCCATGGGACAGAGAATGGACCCCAGCATTTT.

The chain couples TRBV27 to TRBJ1-5, with no clear D. The V end was cut by 7 bases, the J end by 15 bases, with 19 bases between. The CDR3 covers 12 residues. CDR1 is MNHEY, CDR2 SMNVEV, per germline (reference sequence). CDR3 loop: CASKFTLGLPHF. The CDR3 DNA follows: TGTGCCAGCAAATTCACCCTTGGGCTCCCGCATTTT.

The chain uses TRBV2 and TRBJ1-2; 11 bases line up with TRBD1. The CDR3 extends over 15 amino acids. In germline, CDR1 is SNHLY, CDR2 FYNNEI. Losses at the gene ends were 6 bases for V and 4 bases for J; bases not matched to a gene: 7. The CDR3 nucleotides are TGTGCCAGCAGAAACCGGGACAGGGGGTCCTATGGCTACACCTTC. Encoded protein: CASRNRDRGSYGYTF.